The subject of this entry is one T cell receptor (beta chain). The data originate from a study of blood T cell repertoires in COVID-19. Background on the study: Sources were T cells, B-cell-depleted T cells, or PBMCs; the material itself was cDNA or gDNA.

The method was immunoSEQ multiplex PCR; TCRdb's version includes in-frame clones alone and lacks a portion of them. This table holds about 280,000 clones, less than 85% found once. V lost 6 bases to trimming and J lost 1 base; unmatched junction nucleotides: 3. The CDR3 has 14 residues. Germline V gene lookup returns CDR1 MNHEY and CDR2 SVGAGI. The sample consisted of PBMCs or T cells enriched from blood (not recorded which). The receptor's source is a woman aged 45-60 years who had recovered from COVID-19. The chain links TRBV6-5 to TRBJ2-3, with 8 bases that match TRBD1. CDR3 sequence (DNA): TGTGCCAGCAGGCGGGGACAGGGCACAGATACGCAGTATTTT. Amino acids: CASRRGQGTDTQYF.